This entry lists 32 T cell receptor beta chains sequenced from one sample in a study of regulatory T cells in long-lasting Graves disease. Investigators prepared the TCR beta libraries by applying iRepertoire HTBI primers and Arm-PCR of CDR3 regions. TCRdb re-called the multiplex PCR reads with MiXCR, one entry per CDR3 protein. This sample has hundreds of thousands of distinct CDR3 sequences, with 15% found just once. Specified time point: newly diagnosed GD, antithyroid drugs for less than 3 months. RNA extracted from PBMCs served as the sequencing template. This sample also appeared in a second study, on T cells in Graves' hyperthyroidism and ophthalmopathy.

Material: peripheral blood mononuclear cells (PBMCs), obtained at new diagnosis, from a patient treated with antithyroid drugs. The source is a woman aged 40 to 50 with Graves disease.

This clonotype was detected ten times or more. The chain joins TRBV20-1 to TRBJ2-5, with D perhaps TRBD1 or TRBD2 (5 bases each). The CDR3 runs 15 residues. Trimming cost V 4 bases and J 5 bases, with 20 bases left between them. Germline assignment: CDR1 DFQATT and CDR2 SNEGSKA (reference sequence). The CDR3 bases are TGCAGTGCTACCTCAGGGTACGACACGGGGGAGACCCAGTACTTC. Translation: CSATSGYDTGETQYF.

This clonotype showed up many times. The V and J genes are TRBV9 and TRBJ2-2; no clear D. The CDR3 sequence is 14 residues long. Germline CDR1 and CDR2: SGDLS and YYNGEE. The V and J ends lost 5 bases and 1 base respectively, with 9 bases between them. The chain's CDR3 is CASRFLGNTGELFF. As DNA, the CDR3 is TGTGCCAGCAGATTCCTGGGGAACACCGGGGAGCTGTTTTTT.

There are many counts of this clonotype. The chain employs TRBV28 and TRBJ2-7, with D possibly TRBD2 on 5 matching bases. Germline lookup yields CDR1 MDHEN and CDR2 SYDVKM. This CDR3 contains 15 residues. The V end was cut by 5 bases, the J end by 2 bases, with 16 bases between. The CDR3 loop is CASSLRVGITYEQYF. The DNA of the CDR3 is TGTGCCAGCAGTCTGAGGGTAGGGATCACCTACGAGCAGTACTTC. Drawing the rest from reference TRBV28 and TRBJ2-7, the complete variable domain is DVKVTQSSRYLVKRTGEKVFLECVQDMDHENMFWYRQDPGLGLRLIYFSYDVKMKEKGDIPEGYSVSREKKERFSLILESASTNQTSMYLCASSLRVGITYEQYFGPGTRLTVT.

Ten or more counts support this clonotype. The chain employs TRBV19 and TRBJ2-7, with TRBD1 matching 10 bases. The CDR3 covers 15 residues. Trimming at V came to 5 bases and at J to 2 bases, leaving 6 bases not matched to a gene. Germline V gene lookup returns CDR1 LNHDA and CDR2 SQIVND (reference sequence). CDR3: CASSPSGQGPYEQYF. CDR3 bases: TGTGCCAGTAGTCCCTCGGGACAGGGGCCCTACGAGCAGTACTTC.

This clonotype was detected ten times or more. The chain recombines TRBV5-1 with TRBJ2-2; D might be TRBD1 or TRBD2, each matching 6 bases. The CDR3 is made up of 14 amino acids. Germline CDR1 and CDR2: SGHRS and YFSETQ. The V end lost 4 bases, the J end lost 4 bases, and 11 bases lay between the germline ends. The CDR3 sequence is CASSPEGGTGELFF. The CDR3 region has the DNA TGCGCCAGCAGCCCCGAGGGGGGCACCGGGGAGCTGTTTTTT.

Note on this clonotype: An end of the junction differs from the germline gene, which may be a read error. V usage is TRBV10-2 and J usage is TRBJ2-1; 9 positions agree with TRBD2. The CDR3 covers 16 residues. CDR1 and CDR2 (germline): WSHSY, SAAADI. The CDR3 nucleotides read TGCGCCAGCAGCGAGTCCATAGCGGGAGAGTTGAATGAGCAGTCCTTC. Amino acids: CASSESIAGELNEQSF.

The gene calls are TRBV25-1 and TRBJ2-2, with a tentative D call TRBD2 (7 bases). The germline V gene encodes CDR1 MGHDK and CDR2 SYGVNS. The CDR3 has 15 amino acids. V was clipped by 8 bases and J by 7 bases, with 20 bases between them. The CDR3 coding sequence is TGTGCCAGCCGAGAGGGGGGAGGGGTAAGCGGGGAGCTGTTTTTT. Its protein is CASREGGGVSGELFF.

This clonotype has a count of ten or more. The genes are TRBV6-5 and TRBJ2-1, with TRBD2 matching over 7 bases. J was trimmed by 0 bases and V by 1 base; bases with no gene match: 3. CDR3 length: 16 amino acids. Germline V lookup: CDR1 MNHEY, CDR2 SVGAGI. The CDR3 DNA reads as TGTGCCAGCAGTTACTTGGCGGGAGCCTCCTACAATGAGCAGTTCTTC. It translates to CASSYLAGASYNEQFF.

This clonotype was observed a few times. The CDR3 is CASSSSSFPFNEQFF. The DNA of the CDR3 is TGTGCCAGCAGCTCGTCTAGCTTTCCCTTCAATGAGCAGTTCTTC. This sequence joins TRBV7-9 and TRBJ2-1, with TRBD2 as a possible D gene (5 bases). This CDR3 region has 15 residues. Trimming removed 4 bases at V and 6 bases at J, with 16 bases between. Germline lookup yields CDR1 SEHNR and CDR2 FQNEAQ (reference sequence).

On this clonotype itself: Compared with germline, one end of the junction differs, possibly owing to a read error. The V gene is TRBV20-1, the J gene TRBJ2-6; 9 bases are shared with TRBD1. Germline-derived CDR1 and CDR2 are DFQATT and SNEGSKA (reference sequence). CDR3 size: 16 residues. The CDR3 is CSAGDRGNSGANVLTF. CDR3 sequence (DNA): TGCAGTGCTGGAGACAGGGGGAACTCTGGGGCCAACGTCCTGACTTTC.

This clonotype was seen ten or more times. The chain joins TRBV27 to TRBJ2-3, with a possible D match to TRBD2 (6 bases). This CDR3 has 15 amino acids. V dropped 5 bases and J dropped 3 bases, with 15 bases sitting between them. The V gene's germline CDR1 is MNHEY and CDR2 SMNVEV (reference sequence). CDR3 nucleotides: TGTGCCAGCAGTCCTTTTTCGGGAGCTACAGATACGCAGTATTTT. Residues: CASSPFSGATDTQYF.

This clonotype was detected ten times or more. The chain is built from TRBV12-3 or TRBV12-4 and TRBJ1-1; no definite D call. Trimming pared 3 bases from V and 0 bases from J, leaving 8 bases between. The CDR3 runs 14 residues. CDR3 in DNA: TGTGCCAGCAGTTTTGGAATCATGAACACTGAAGCTTTCTTT. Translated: CASSFGIMNTEAFF.

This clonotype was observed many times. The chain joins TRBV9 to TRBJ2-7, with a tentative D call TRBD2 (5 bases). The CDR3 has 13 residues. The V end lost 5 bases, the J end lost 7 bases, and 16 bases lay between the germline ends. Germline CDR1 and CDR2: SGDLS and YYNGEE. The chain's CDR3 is CASSREVYGEQYF. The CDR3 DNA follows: TGTGCCAGCAGTCGGGAAGTTTATGGGGAGCAGTACTTC.

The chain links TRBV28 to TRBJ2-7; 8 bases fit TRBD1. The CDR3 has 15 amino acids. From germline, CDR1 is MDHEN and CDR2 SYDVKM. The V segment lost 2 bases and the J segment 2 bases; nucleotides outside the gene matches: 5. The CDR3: CASSLGGQAPYEQYF. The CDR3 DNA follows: TGTGCCAGCAGTTTAGGGGGACAGGCCCCCTACGAGCAGTACTTC.

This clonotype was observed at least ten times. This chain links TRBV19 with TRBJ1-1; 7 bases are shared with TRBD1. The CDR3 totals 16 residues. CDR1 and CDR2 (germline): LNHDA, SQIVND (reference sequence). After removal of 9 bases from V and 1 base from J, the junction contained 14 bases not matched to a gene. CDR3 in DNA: TGTGCCAGCACTCCGGGACAGACCTCATGGAACACTGAAGCTTTCTTT. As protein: CASTPGQTSWNTEAFF.

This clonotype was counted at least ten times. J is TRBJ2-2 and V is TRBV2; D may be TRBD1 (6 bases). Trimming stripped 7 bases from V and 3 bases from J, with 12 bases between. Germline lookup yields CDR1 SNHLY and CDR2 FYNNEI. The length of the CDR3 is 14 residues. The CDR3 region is CASILQGDTGELFF. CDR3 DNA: TGTGCCAGCATTTTACAGGGCGACACCGGGGAGCTGTTTTTT.

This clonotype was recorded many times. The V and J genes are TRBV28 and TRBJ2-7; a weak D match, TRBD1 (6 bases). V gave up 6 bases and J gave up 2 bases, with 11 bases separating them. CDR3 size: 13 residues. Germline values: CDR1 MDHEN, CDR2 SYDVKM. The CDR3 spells CASRTQGPYEQYF. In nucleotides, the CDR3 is TGTGCCAGCAGAACACAGGGCCCCTACGAGCAGTACTTC.

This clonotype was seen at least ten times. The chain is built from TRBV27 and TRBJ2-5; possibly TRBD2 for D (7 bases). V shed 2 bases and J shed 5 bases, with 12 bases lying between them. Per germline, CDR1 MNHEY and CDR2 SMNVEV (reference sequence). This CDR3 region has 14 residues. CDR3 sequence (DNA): TGTGCCAGCAGTTTACTGGGGGGGCGTGAGACCCAGTACTTC. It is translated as CASSLLGGRETQYF.

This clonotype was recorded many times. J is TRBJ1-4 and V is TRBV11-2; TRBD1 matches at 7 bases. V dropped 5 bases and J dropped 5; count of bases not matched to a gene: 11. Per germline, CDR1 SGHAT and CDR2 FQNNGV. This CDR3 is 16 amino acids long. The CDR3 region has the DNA TGTGCCAGCAGCCTCCAGACAGGGAGGAAGAATGAAAAACTGTTTTTT. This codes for CASSLQTGRKNEKLFF.

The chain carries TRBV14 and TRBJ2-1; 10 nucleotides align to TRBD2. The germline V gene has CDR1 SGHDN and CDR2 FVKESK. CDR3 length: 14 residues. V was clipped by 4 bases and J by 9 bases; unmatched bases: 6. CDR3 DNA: TGTGCCAGCAGCCGGGGACTAGCGAGCGGTGAGCAGTTCTTC. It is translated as CASSRGLASGEQFF.

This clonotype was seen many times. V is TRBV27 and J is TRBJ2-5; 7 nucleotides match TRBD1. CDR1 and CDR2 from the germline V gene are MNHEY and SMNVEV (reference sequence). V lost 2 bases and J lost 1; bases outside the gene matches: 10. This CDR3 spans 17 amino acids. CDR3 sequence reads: CASSLKDRTSLQETQYF. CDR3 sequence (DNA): TGTGCCAGCAGTTTAAAGGACAGGACCTCCCTCCAAGAGACCCAGTACTTC.

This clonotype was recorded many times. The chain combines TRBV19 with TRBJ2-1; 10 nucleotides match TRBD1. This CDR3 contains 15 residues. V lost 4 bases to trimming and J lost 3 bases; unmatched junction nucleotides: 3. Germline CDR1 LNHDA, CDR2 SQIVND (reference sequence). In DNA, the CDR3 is TGTGCCAGTAGTAACCGGGACAGGGGCTACAATGAGCAGTTCTTC. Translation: CASSNRDRGYNEQFF.

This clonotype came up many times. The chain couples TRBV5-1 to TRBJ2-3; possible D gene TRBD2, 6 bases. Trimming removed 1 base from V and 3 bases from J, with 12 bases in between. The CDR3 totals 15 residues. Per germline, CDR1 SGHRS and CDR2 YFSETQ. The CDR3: CASSLSRRDTDTQYF. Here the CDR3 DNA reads TGCGCCAGCAGCTTGTCCAGGAGGGATACAGATACGCAGTATTTT.

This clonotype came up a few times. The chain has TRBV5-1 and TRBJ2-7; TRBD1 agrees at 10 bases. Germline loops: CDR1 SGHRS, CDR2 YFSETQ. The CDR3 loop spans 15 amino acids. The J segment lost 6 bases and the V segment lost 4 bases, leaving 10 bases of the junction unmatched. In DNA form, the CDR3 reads TGCGCCAGCAGCCCCGGGGGACAGGGGAGTGGCGAGCAGTACTTC. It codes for CASSPGGQGSGEQYF.

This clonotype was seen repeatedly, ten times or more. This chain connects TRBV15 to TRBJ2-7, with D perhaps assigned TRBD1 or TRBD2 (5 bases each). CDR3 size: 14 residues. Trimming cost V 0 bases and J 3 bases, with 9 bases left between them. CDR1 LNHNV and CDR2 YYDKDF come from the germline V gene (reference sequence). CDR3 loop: CATSREMGVYEQYF. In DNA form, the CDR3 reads TGTGCCACCAGCAGAGAAATGGGGGTCTACGAGCAGTACTTC.

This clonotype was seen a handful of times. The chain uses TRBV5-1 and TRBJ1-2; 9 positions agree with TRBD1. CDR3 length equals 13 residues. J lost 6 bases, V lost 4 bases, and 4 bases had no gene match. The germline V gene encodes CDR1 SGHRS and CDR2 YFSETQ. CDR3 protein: CASSPRTGDGYTF. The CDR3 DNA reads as TGCGCCAGCAGCCCTCGGACAGGGGATGGCTACACCTTC.

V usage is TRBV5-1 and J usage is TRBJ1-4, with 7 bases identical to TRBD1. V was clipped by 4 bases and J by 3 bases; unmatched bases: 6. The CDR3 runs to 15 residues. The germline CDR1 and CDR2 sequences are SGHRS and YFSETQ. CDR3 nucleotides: TGCGCCAGCAGCCGGACAGGTCTAGCTAATGAAAAACTGTTTTTT. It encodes CASSRTGLANEKLFF. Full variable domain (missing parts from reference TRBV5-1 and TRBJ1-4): KAGVTQTPRYLIKTRGQQVTLSCSPISGHRSVSWYQQTPGQGLQFLFEYFSETQRNKGNFPGRFSGRQFSNSRSEMNVSTLELGDSALYLCASSRTGLANEKLFFGSGTQLSVL.

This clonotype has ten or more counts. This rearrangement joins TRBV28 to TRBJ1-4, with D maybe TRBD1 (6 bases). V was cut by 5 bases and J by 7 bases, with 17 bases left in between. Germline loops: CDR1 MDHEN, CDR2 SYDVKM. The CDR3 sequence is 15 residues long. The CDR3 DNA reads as TGTGCCAGCAGTCCCTGGCCGGGGGGCGCTGAAAAACTGTTTTTT. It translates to CASSPWPGGAEKLFF. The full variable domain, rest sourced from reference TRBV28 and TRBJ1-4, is DVKVTQSSRYLVKRTGEKVFLECVQDMDHENMFWYRQDPGLGLRLIYFSYDVKMKEKGDIPEGYSVSREKKERFSLILESASTNQTSMYLCASSPWPGGAEKLFFGSGTQLSVL.

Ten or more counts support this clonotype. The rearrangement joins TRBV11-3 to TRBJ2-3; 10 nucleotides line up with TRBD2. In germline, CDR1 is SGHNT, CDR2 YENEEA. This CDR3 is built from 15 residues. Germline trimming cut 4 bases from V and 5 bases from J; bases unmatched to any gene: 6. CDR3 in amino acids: CASSSLAGVLDTQYF. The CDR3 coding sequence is TGTGCCAGCAGCTCTCTAGCGGGAGTTTTAGATACGCAGTATTTT.

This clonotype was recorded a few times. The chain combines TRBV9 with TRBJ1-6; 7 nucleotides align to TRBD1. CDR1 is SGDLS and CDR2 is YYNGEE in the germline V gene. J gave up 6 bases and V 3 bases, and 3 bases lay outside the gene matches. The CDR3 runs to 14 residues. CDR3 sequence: CASSAGDSNSPLHF. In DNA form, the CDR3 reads TGTGCCAGCAGCGCGGGGGACAGTAATTCACCCCTCCACTTT.

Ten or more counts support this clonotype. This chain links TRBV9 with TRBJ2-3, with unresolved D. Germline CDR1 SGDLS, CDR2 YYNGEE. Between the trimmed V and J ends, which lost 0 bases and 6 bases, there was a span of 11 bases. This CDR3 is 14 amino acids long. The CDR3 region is CASSVAGEYDTQYF. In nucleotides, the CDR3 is TGTGCCAGCAGCGTAGCTGGAGAGTACGATACGCAGTATTTT.

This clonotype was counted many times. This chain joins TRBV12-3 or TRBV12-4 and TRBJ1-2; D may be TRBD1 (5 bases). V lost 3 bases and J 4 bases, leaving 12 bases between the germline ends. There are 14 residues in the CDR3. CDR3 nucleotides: TGTGCCAGCAGTTTTCGGGGCAGTTTCTATGGCTACACCTTC. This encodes CASSFRGSFYGYTF.